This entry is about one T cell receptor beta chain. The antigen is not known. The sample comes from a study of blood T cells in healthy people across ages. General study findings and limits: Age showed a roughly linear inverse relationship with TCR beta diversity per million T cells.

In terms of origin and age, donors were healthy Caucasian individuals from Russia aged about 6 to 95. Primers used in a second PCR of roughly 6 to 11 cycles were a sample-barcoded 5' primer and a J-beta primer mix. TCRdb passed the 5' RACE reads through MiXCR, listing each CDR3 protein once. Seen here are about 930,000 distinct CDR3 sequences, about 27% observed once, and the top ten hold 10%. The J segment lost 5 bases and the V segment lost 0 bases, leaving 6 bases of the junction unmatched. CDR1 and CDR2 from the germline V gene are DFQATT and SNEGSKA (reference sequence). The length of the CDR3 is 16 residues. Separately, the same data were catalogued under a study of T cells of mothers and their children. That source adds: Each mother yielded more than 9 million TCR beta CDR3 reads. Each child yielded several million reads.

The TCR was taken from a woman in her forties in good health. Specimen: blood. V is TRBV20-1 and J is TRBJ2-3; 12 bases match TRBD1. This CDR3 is CSAREGTGGRGDTQYF. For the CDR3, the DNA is TGCAGTGCTAGAGAAGGGACAGGGGGCAGGGGAGATACGCAGTATTTT.